This T cell receptor (beta chain) was obtained from a study of T-cell memory formation after mild COVID-19. TCRdb reprocessed the 5' RACE reads with MiXCR, giving one entry per CDR3 protein. The sample includes 200,000 to 250,000 distinct CDR3 sequences, 15% to 20% of them seen just once. The material sequenced was PBMCs or a T cell subset sorted from them (not recorded which). The TCR sequence derives from a man between 18 and 35 years old who had mild COVID-19 (a few samples of this study predate the infection). Cell type and time point are not known.

CDR3 bases: TGTGCCAGCAGCGGTAGATATGGCTACACCTTC. Protein sequence: CASSGRYGYTF. This rearrangement joins TRBV5-6 to TRBJ1-2, with D hard to call. Trimming left V 4 bases short and J 5 bases short, with 6 bases between. The CDR3 is 11 amino acids. Germline V CDR1 and CDR2: SGHDT, YYEEEE.